This TCR beta chain came from a study of blood T cell repertoires in COVID-19. Study details: Acute and convalescent COVID-19 samples came from the United States, Italy and Spain.

Profiled with immunoSEQ multiplex PCR; TCRdb holds only in-frame clones, not every one. The sample carries 110,000 or so clones, 85% recorded once. CDR1 GTSNPN and CDR2 SVGIG come from the germline V gene (reference sequence). The CDR3 extends over 18 amino acids. Deletions cut 5 bases from V and 4 bases from J, with 27 bases between. The chain is built from TRBV30 and TRBJ1-5; tentatively, D is TRBD1 (5 bases). Sequencing was done on a sample of peripheral blood. The TCR was taken from a human donor in a cohort sampled during active COVID-19. The CDR3 nucleotides are TGTGCCTGGGAGGGGCGGGATTCCGGGTCAAGCAGTAATCAGCCCCAGCATTTT. This codes for CAWEGRDSGSSSNQPQHF.